The source of this T cell receptor (beta chain) is a study of shared clonotypes between healthy human individuals. Study-wide points: Naive CD4 clonotype sharing across four donors was around 5%. It was anticipated that sequencing depth would influence how many clonotypes donors shared.

V gave up 3 bases and J gave up 0 bases; unmatched junction bases: 5. Germline assignment: CDR1 SGDLS and CDR2 YYNGEE. CDR3 length: 16 amino acids. Concerning this clone itself: Its antigen is currently unknown.

Produced via immunoSEQ multiplex PCR; TCRdb's table is partial and in-frame only. The sample lists a few million clones, around nine tenths occurring once. The chain has TRBV9 and TRBJ2-2; 7 nucleotides line up with TRBD2. Sequenced sample: naive CD4+ T cells sorted from blood. Stated subset: CD45RA+ positively selected. The clonotype was recovered from a man aged 18 to 35 in good health. CDR3 sequence (DNA): TGTGCCAGCAGCGCCCCTAGCGGACCGAACACCGGGGAGCTGTTTTTT. Translating it yields CASSAPSGPNTGELFF.